These T cell receptor beta chains were read from a single sample in a study of early T cells in non-severe SARS-CoV-2 infection. TCRdb processed the 5' RACE reads anew with MiXCR; each CDR3 protein has one entry. This table holds approximately 88,000 distinct CDR3 sequences, around 15% found once. The material sequenced was whole blood. These receptors were taken from an adult who was a healthcare worker with PCR-confirmed SARS-CoV-2 infection or an uninfected control (not recorded which). Each CDR3 is given with its conserved first and last residue. Each record gives: CDR3 protein, CDR3 DNA, D gene, V gene, clone size, J gene. D genes are given only for firm matches. Expanded clones are given a class, and other clones once, few, many or no size at all.

CDR3aa: CASNLPRNYGYTF; CDR3nt: TGTGCCAGCAATCTCCCCAGGAACTATGGCTACACCTTC; d_gene: .; v_gene: TRBV2; abundance: .; j_gene: TRBJ1-2
CDR3aa: CAWSAGGPTYEQYF; CDR3nt: TGTGCCTGGAGTGCGGGGGGGCCTACCTACGAGCAGTACTTC; d_gene: TRBD2; v_gene: TRBV30; abundance: once; j_gene: TRBJ2-7
CDR3aa: CASSVSGGPYEQYF; CDR3nt: TGTGCCAGCAGCGTTAGCGGGGGGCCCTACGAGCAGTACTTC; d_gene: TRBD2; v_gene: TRBV9; abundance: many; j_gene: TRBJ2-7
CDR3aa: CASSYSGTGGFGYTF; CDR3nt: TGTGCCAGCAGTTACTCAGGGACAGGGGGCTTTGGCTACACCTTC; d_gene: TRBD1; v_gene: TRBV6-5; abundance: many; j_gene: TRBJ1-2
CDR3aa: CASSLGRGHNSPLHF; CDR3nt: TGTGCCAGCAGCTTGGGGAGGGGCCATAATTCACCCCTCCACTTT; d_gene: .; v_gene: TRBV7-2; abundance: many; j_gene: TRBJ1-6
CDR3aa: CASSLLWMGEQFF; CDR3nt: TGTGCCAGCAGCTTATTATGGATGGGTGAGCAGTTCTTC; d_gene: .; v_gene: TRBV7-2; abundance: .; j_gene: TRBJ2-1
CDR3aa: CASIGNEQFF; CDR3nt: TGTGCCAGCATAGGCAATGAGCAGTTCTTC; d_gene: .; v_gene: TRBV2; abundance: many; j_gene: TRBJ2-1
CDR3aa: CASSLGGNSEAFF; CDR3nt: TGTGCCAGCAGCTTAGGGGGGAACTCTGAAGCTTTCTTT; d_gene: .; v_gene: TRBV11-3; abundance: .; j_gene: TRBJ1-1
CDR3aa: CATSRGYDTQYF; CDR3nt: TGTGCCACCAGCAGAGGGTATGATACGCAGTATTTT; d_gene: .; v_gene: TRBV15; abundance: .; j_gene: TRBJ2-3
CDR3aa: CASSPQADTQYF; CDR3nt: TGTGCCAGCAGCCCCCAGGCGGATACGCAGTATTTT; d_gene: .; v_gene: TRBV9; abundance: few; j_gene: TRBJ2-3
CDR3aa: CSGQYQGKDQPQHF; CDR3nt: TGCAGTGGTCAGTACCAAGGTAAAGATCAGCCCCAGCATTTT; d_gene: .; v_gene: TRBV20-1; abundance: few; j_gene: TRBJ1-5
CDR3aa: CSAMDWTGENSPLHF; CDR3nt: TGCAGTGCTATGGATTGGACAGGGGAAAATTCACCCCTCCACTTT; d_gene: TRBD1; v_gene: TRBV20-1; abundance: few; j_gene: TRBJ1-6
CDR3aa: CSAMVRNTEAFF; CDR3nt: TGCAGTGCTATGGTGCGGAACACTGAAGCTTTCTTT; d_gene: .; v_gene: TRBV20-1; abundance: few; j_gene: TRBJ1-1
CDR3aa: CSASAGQVHEQYF; CDR3nt: TGCAGTGCTAGTGCAGGACAGGTCCACGAGCAGTACTTC; d_gene: TRBD1; v_gene: TRBV20-1; abundance: many; j_gene: TRBJ2-7
CDR3aa: CSVLWAYQETQYF; CDR3nt: TGCAGCGTTCTCTGGGCCTACCAAGAGACCCAGTACTTC; d_gene: .; v_gene: TRBV29-1; abundance: few; j_gene: TRBJ2-5
CDR3aa: CASSVGTGRNEKLFF; CDR3nt: TGTGCCAGCAGCGTAGGGACAGGGCGAAATGAAAAACTGTTTTTT; d_gene: TRBD1; v_gene: TRBV9; abundance: few; j_gene: TRBJ1-4
CDR3aa: CASSQVGRENTEAFF; CDR3nt: TGTGCCAGCAGCCAAGTGGGCAGGGAGAACACTGAAGCTTTCTTT; d_gene: .; v_gene: TRBV4-2; abundance: many; j_gene: TRBJ1-1
CDR3aa: CASKGQRGNQPQHF; CDR3nt: TGTGCCAGCAAAGGGCAACGGGGCAATCAGCCCCAGCATTTT; d_gene: .; v_gene: TRBV6-1; abundance: .; j_gene: TRBJ1-5
CDR3aa: CASREGGRLNTEAFF; CDR3nt: TGTGCCAGCAGGGAAGGGGGCCGGTTGAACACTGAAGCTTTCTTT; d_gene: TRBD1; v_gene: TRBV3-1; abundance: few; j_gene: TRBJ1-1
CDR3aa: CSASRAGELFF; CDR3nt: TGCAGTGCTAGCAGGGCGGGAGAACTGTTTTTT; d_gene: .; v_gene: TRBV20-1; abundance: few; j_gene: TRBJ1-4
CDR3aa: CASSLYPGANVLTF; CDR3nt: TGTGCCAGCAGCTTATACCCCGGGGCCAACGTCCTGACTTTC; d_gene: .; v_gene: TRBV7-9; abundance: .; j_gene: TRBJ2-6
CDR3aa: CASSQDRGSGYTF; CDR3nt: TGCGCCAGCAGCCAGGACAGGGGAAGTGGCTACACCTTC; d_gene: TRBD1; v_gene: TRBV4-3; abundance: medium-sized; j_gene: TRBJ1-2
CDR3aa: CASSTAGRSYNEQFF; CDR3nt: TGTGCCAGCAGCACGGCAGGGCGGTCCTACAATGAGCAGTTCTTC; d_gene: .; v_gene: TRBV7-9; abundance: few; j_gene: TRBJ2-1
CDR3aa: CASSHSGTGGRANEKLFF; CDR3nt: TGCGCCAGCAGTCACTCAGGGACAGGGGGGCGAGCTAATGAAAAACTGTTTTTT; d_gene: TRBD1; v_gene: TRBV4-1; abundance: .; j_gene: TRBJ1-4
CDR3aa: CASSLVQGINYGYTF; CDR3nt: TGTGCCAGCAGCTTAGTACAGGGGATTAACTATGGCTACACCTTC; d_gene: TRBD1; v_gene: TRBV7-8; abundance: many; j_gene: TRBJ1-2
CDR3aa: CASSLGGVSGNTIYF; CDR3nt: TGCGCCAGCAGCCTTGGGGGTGTCTCTGGAAACACCATATATTTT; d_gene: .; v_gene: TRBV5-1; abundance: many; j_gene: TRBJ1-3
CDR3aa: CVSSPISGGPDTQYF; CDR3nt: TGCGTCAGCAGCCCAATTAGCGGGGGACCCGATACGCAGTATTTT; d_gene: TRBD2; v_gene: TRBV5-1; abundance: .; j_gene: TRBJ2-3
CDR3aa: CASSRSGAGETQYF; CDR3nt: TGTGCCAGCAGCCGTAGCGGGGCCGGAGAGACCCAGTACTTC; d_gene: TRBD2; v_gene: TRBV14; abundance: .; j_gene: TRBJ2-5
CDR3aa: CASSIRTGTFSGANVLTF; CDR3nt: TGTGCCAGTAGTATCCGGACAGGAACGTTCTCTGGGGCCAACGTCCTGACTTTC; d_gene: TRBD1; v_gene: TRBV19; abundance: .; j_gene: TRBJ2-6
CDR3aa: CASSPSPYGYTF; CDR3nt: TGTGCCAGCAGCCCGTCGCCCTATGGCTACACCTTC; d_gene: .; v_gene: TRBV6-6; abundance: .; j_gene: TRBJ1-2
CDR3aa: CASSVGTGVFGYTF; CDR3nt: TGTGCCAGCAGCGTAGGTACAGGGGTTTTCGGCTACACCTTC; d_gene: TRBD1; v_gene: TRBV9; abundance: .; j_gene: TRBJ1-2
CDR3aa: CASKIAGGSTDTQYF; CDR3nt: TGTGCCAGCAAAATAGCGGGGGGGAGCACAGATACGCAGTATTTT; d_gene: TRBD2; v_gene: TRBV12-3/TRBV12-4; abundance: .; j_gene: TRBJ2-3
CDR3aa: CTSTRQEQGARTEAFF; CDR3nt: TGCACCAGCACCCGCCAAGAACAGGGGGCGCGCACTGAAGCTTTCTTT; d_gene: .; v_gene: TRBV1; abundance: many; j_gene: TRBJ1-1
CDR3aa: CASNLDRDLNFPVF; CDR3nt: TGCGCCAGCAACCTCGACAGGGACCTAAACTTCCCCGTCTTC; d_gene: TRBD1; v_gene: TRBV5-1; abundance: many; j_gene: TRBJ2-7
CDR3aa: CASSLVVAGNTGELFF; CDR3nt: TGTGCCAGCAGCTTAGTAGTGGCGGGGAACACCGGGGAGCTGTTTTTT; d_gene: .; v_gene: TRBV7-9; abundance: .; j_gene: TRBJ2-2
CDR3aa: CSADNEQFF; CDR3nt: TGCAGCGCCGACAATGAGCAGTTCTTC; d_gene: .; v_gene: TRBV29-1; abundance: few; j_gene: TRBJ2-1
CDR3aa: CATTRKGTGYILNQPQHF; CDR3nt: TGTGCCACCACTCGAAAAGGGACAGGGTACATCCTCAATCAGCCCCAGCATTTT; d_gene: TRBD1; v_gene: TRBV24-1; abundance: .; j_gene: TRBJ1-5
CDR3aa: CAISESPQGRKTQYF; CDR3nt: TGTGCCATCAGTGAGTCACCCCAGGGACGTAAGACCCAGTACTTC; d_gene: .; v_gene: TRBV10-3; abundance: many; j_gene: TRBJ2-5
CDR3aa: CASSWGQTYGYTF; CDR3nt: TGCGCCAGCAGCTGGGGACAGACCTATGGCTACACCTTC; d_gene: TRBD1; v_gene: TRBV5-1; abundance: .; j_gene: TRBJ1-2
CDR3aa: CASSQGEARWGYGYTF; CDR3nt: TGTGCCAGCAGCCAAGGAGAGGCCAGGTGGGGCTATGGCTACACCTTC; d_gene: .; v_gene: TRBV14; abundance: many; j_gene: TRBJ1-2